This TCR beta chain comes out of a study of T cells in Graves' hyperthyroidism and ophthalmopathy. The CDR3 regions of TCR beta were amplified from RNA transcripts. The study used the HTBI primer set for a first-round RT-PCR of the TCR CDR3. A single record per CDR3 protein comes from TCRdb applying MiXCR to the multiplex PCR reads. The data hold around 620,000 distinct CDR3 sequences, with just over 45% observed a single time. Trimming took 6 bases from V and 3 from J; bases not matched to a gene: 8. Germline V gene data show CDR1 as MNHEY and CDR2 as SMNVEV (reference sequence). The CDR3 has 14 residues.

This TCR was recovered from an adult woman with Graves' disease, either hyperthyroidism or ophthalmopathy (not recorded which). V usage is TRBV27 and J usage is TRBJ2-7, with 7 bases fitting TRBD1. Specimen: peripheral blood or thyroid tissue (not recorded which). The CDR3 coding sequence is TGTGCCAGCAGAACCGGGACAGCACACTACGAGCAGTACTTC. Amino acid sequence: CASRTGTAHYEQYF.